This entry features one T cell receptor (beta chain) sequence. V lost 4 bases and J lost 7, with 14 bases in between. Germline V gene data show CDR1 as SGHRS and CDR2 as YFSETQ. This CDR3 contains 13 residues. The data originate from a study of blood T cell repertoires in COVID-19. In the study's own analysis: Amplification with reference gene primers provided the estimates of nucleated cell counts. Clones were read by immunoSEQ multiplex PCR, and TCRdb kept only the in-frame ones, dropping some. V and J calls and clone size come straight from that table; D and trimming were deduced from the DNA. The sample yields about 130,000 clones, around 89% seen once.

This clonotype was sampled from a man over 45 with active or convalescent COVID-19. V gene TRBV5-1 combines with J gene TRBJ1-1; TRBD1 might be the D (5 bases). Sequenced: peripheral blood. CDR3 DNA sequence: TGCGCCAGCAGCCCCTCCGGGGGATTTGAAGCTTTCTTT. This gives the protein CASSPSGGFEAFF.